Sequencing of this TCR beta chain was carried out in a study of neurological immune-mediated disorders. Study results and caveats: Expanded clones shared no identical CDR3 amino acid sequences across subjects, which suggested private TCR-beta repertoires in all groups.

V shed 2 bases and J shed 8 bases, with 14 bases lying between them. In germline, CDR1 is SGHKS, CDR2 YYEKEE (reference sequence). This CDR3 is 14 amino acids long. Every sequencing run returned over 200 million TCR-beta sequences, which were derived from 15-18 subjects. Via MiXCR, TCRdb re-called the 5' RACE reads, giving one row per CDR3 protein. The sample records roughly 65,000 distinct CDR3 sequences, around 5% being singletons. Preparation of the unsorted libraries drew on 2 million PBMCs stored at -80 C. This clonotype was seen ten or more times. Its antigen is not known. The V call is TRBV5-5, the J call TRBJ2-1, with D perhaps being TRBD1 or TRBD2 (6 bases each). The specimen was PBMCs. The source is a human donor with multiple sclerosis. The donor label of this sample is uncertain. This CDR3 reads CASSFRGGRDEQFF. CDR3 bases: TGTGCCAGCAGCTTCCGAGGGGGGAGAGATGAGCAGTTCTTC.